This TCR beta chain appears in the sequencing data of a study of shared clonotypes between healthy human individuals. Sequenced by immunoSEQ multiplex PCR; TCRdb stores in-frame clones only, minus some. Here the sample spans millions of clones, about 93% being singletons. Whole-study findings and limits: Generation probabilities of non-shared clonotypes were lower (relative to those shared by all four donors). Researchers found naive subsets generally carried larger estimated richness than memory subsets.

In regard to this clone: Antigen unknown.

In the naive CD8 group, cells lacked CD45RO and were positively selected for CCR7, so terminally differentiated effector memory CD45RA+ cells were left out. The material sequenced was naive CD8+ T cells from PBMCs. The sequence was collected from a man between 18 and 29 years old in good health. Some clones in this sample may be carry-over from other donors' samples.

In DNA, the CDR3 is TGTGCCAGTAGTATCTCGCAACGCAATGAGCAGTTCTTC. Its translation: CASSISQRNEQFF. The V and J genes are TRBV19 and TRBJ2-1, with D unresolved. The CDR3 is made up of 13 amino acids. Germline CDR1 is LNHDA and CDR2 is SQIVND (reference sequence). V lost 3 bases and J 6 bases, leaving 9 bases between the germline ends.